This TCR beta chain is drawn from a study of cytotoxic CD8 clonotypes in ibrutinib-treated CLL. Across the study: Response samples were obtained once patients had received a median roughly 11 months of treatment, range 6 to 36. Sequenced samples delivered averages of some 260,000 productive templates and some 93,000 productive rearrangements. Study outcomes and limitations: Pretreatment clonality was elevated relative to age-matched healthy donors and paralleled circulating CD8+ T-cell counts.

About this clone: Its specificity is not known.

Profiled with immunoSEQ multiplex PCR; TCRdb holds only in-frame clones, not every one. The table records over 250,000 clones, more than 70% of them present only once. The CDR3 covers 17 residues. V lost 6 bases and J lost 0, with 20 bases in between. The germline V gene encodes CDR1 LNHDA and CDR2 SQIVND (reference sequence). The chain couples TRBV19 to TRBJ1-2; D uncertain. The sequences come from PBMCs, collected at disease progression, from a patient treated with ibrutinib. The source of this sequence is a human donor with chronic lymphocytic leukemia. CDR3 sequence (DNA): TGTGCCAGTAGATTTCGGGGAGGGCTCTCCGCTAACTATGGCTACACCTTC. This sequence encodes CASRFRGGLSANYGYTF.